The clone carrying this TCR beta chain was seen only a few times. Everyone who donated was a healthy Caucasian. Looked up from germline, CDR1 is SGHRS and CDR2 is YFSETQ. Trimming removed 3 bases from V and 3 bases from J, with 18 bases in between. The CDR3 contains 16 residues. The data belong to a study of identical twins. One entry per CDR3 protein, called by TCRdb with MiXCR from the 5' RACE reads. The data show about 470,000 distinct CDR3 sequences, 24% seen once. These records were also assigned to another study, of T cells expressing NK-cell markers. That publication notes: In a group of 5 or 6 donors, dominant NKG2C+ clonotypes represented about 1.0-7.0% of CD8+ T cells.

This sequence originates from a woman under 30 in good health. This chain connects TRBV5-1 to TRBJ2-5, with D perhaps being TRBD1 or TRBD2 (5 bases each). Sample: CD4+ T cells sorted from blood. CDR3 amino acids: CASSWAGTSAEETQYF. CDR3 sequence (DNA): TGCGCCAGCAGCTGGGCCGGGACCTCGGCTGAAGAGACCCAGTACTTC.